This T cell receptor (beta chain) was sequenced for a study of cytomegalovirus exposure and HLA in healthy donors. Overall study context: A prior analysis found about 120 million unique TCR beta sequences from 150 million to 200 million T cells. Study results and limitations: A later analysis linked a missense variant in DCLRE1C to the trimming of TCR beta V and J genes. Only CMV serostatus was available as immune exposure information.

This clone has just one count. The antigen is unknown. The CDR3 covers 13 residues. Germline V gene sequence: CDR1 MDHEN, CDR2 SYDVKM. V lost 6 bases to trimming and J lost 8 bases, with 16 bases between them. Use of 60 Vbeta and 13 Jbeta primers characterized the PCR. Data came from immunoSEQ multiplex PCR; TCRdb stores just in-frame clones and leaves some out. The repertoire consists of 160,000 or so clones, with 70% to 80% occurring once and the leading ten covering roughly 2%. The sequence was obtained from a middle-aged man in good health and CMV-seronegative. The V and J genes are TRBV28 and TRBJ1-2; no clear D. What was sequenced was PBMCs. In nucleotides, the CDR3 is TGTGCCAGCAGAGCTCCGGGTCGCCCGGGCTACACCTTC. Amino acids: CASRAPGRPGYTF.